One and the same sample provided the 19 T cell receptor beta chains below, sequenced in a study of blood T cells in healthy people across ages. PCR was performed a second time for about 7 to 11 cycles using a sample-barcoded 5' primer and a J-beta primer mix. MiXCR, applied by TCRdb to the 5' RACE reads, yields one record per CDR3 protein. This table has about 640,000 distinct CDR3 sequences, about 30% appearing once. Sequences were obtained from blood. The receptor source for this set is an elderly woman in good health.

In this sample, this clonotype turned up a few times. The chain links TRBV6-2 or TRBV6-3 to TRBJ2-2; D perhaps matches TRBD2 (5 bases). Trimming cost V 5 bases and J 7 bases, with 14 bases left between them. The CDR3 is 14 amino acids. Per germline, CDR1 MNHEY and CDR2 SVGEGT. Written as DNA, the CDR3 is TGTGCCAGCAGTCAGGACTTTATCGGCGGGGAGCTGTTTTTT. The encoded protein is CASSQDFIGGELFF.

This chain joins TRBV6-5 and TRBJ2-7; D is unclear. V shed 11 bases and J shed 7 bases, with 21 bases lying between them. This CDR3 is 13 amino acids long. Germline V gene sequence: CDR1 MNHEY, CDR2 SVGAGI. CDR3 nucleotide sequence: TGTGCCGTGGGAAGGGATTCCTACAATGAGCAGTACTTC. It translates to CAVGRDSYNEQYF.

A remark on this clonotype: Just one base apart from a much larger clone, this may be a read error. The J gene is TRBJ2-1, the V gene TRBV29-1; 10 nucleotides match TRBD2. The CDR3 loop spans 17 amino acids. CDR1 is SQVTM and CDR2 is ANQGSEA in the germline V gene. CDR3 loop: CSVVGIAGGPQGNEQCF. The CDR3 nucleotides read TGCAGCGTTGTTGGGATAGCGGGGGGCCCTCAGGGAAATGAGCAGTGCTTC.

With respect to this clonotype: Given a much more abundant clone one base away, this may be a read error. This CDR3 is CASSLIGASTDTQYF. The CDR3 bases are TGTGCCAGCAGCTTAATCGGGGCTAGCACAGATACGCAGTATTTT. This chain connects TRBV7-2 to TRBJ2-3; tentatively, D is TRBD1 or TRBD2 (5 bases each). Germline CDR1 SGHTA, CDR2 FQGNSA. This CDR3 has 15 amino acids. Deletions cut 2 bases from V and 0 bases from J, with 9 bases between.

This chain links TRBV19 with TRBJ1-1; no definite D call. The V end was cut by 0 bases, the J end by 6 bases, with 11 bases between. The CDR3 runs to 14 residues. Germline CDR1 is LNHDA and CDR2 is SQIVND (reference sequence). CDR3 nucleotides: TGTGCCAGTAGTATAGAGGGGAGACGGTCTGAAGCTTTCTTT. As protein: CASSIEGRRSEAFF.

This clonotype was seen at least ten times. V and J are TRBV4-1 and TRBJ2-7; D ambiguous. CDR3 size: 13 residues. The V end lost 4 bases, the J end lost 1 base, and 8 bases lay between the germline ends. Per germline, CDR1 MGHRA and CDR2 YSYEKL. CDR3 DNA: TGCGCCAGCAGCCGTGTCGGGTCCTACGAGCAGTACTTC. This encodes CASSRVGSYEQYF.

This clonotype was counted only a few times. The rearrangement links TRBV29-1 to TRBJ1-2; D perhaps matches TRBD1 (5 bases). Trimming took off 4 bases at V and 3 bases at J, with 6 bases between the two ends. Germline CDR1 and CDR2: SQVTM and ANQGSEA. The CDR3 extends over 11 amino acids. CDR3 in amino acids: CSVGGDYGYTF. The DNA of the CDR3 is TGCAGCGTTGGAGGGGACTATGGCTACACCTTC.

The chain combines TRBV6-5 with TRBJ2-6; D is perhaps TRBD2 (6 bases). Per germline, CDR1 MNHEY and CDR2 SVGAGI. This CDR3 contains 19 residues. The ends were cut back, 2 bases at V and 3 bases at J, with 20 bases in the middle. The CDR3 sequence: CASSYSVRTMFFGANVLTF. CDR3 sequence (DNA): TGTGCCAGCAGTTACAGCGTGCGGACTATGTTCTTTGGGGCCAACGTCCTGACTTTC.

This clonotype has ten or more counts. The CDR3, as DNA: TGCAGCGTTGGCCCCCGTGGGACCTCCTACGAGCAGTACTTC. It codes for CSVGPRGTSYEQYF. The V gene is TRBV29-1, the J gene TRBJ2-7; D assignment may be TRBD1 or TRBD2 (5 bases each). This CDR3 contains 14 residues. Trimming removed 4 bases from V and 0 bases from J, with 13 bases in between. Germline CDR1 SQVTM, CDR2 ANQGSEA.

This clonotype was seen many times. V is TRBV20-1 and J is TRBJ2-1, with D perhaps given as TRBD1 or TRBD2 (5 bases each). The germline CDR1 and CDR2 sequences are DFQATT and SNEGSKA (reference sequence). V gave up 4 bases and J gave up 5 bases, with 21 bases separating them. The length of the CDR3 is 16 residues. The CDR3 coding sequence is TGCAGTGCTAATGGCTCCACCCTCCTGGGGGACAATGAGCAGTTCTTC. Its translation: CSANGSTLLGDNEQFF.

At least ten counts were recorded for this clonotype. This chain uses TRBV5-1 with TRBJ2-1, with 8 bases that match TRBD1. The germline V gene has CDR1 SGHRS and CDR2 YFSETQ. The length of the CDR3 is 14 residues. V gave up 4 bases and J gave up 7 bases; unmatched junction bases: 7. CDR3 in amino acids: CASSRQGLRNEQFF. In DNA form, the CDR3 reads TGCGCCAGCAGCCGACAGGGGCTTAGGAATGAGCAGTTCTTC. Using reference TRBV5-1 and TRBJ2-1 for the parts outside the CDR3, the full variable domain is KAGVTQTPRYLIKTRGQQVTLSCSPISGHRSVSWYQQTPGQGLQFLFEYFSETQRNKGNFPGRFSGRQFSNSRSEMNVSTLELGDSALYLCASSRQGLRNEQFFGPGTRLTVL.

In its sample, this clonotype was seen a few times. J is TRBJ2-1 and V is TRBV29-1; D uncertain. The CDR3 consists of 11 residues. The V end was cut by 2 bases, the J end by 4 bases, with 3 bases between. The germline gives CDR1 SQVTM, CDR2 ANQGSEA. CDR3 region: CSVELYNEQFF. The CDR3 DNA follows: TGCAGCGTTGAATTGTACAATGAGCAGTTCTTC.

The J gene is TRBJ2-2, the V gene TRBV4-3; the D is unclear. The V and J ends lost 1 base and 1 base respectively, with 7 bases between them. There are 15 residues in the CDR3. Germline V gives CDR1 LGHNA, CDR2 YSLEER. The CDR3 coding sequence is TGCGCCAGCAGCCAAGGACTGATGAACACCGGGGAGCTGTTTTTT. Protein: CASSQGLMNTGELFF.

This clonotype has only a few counts. This could be a read error, since a much larger clone is one nucleotide away. V gene TRBV5-1 combines with J gene TRBJ2-4; 7 nucleotides align to TRBD1. The CDR3 runs to 15 residues. The ends lost 7 bases at V and 6 bases at J; junction bases unmatched: 13. In germline, CDR1 is SGHRS, CDR2 YFSETQ. The CDR3 loop is CASPRDRAFANIQYF. CDR3 sequence (DNA): TGCGCCAGCCCCCGGGACAGAGCTTTTGCAAACATTCAGTACTTC.

The gene calls are TRBV20-1 and TRBJ2-3; weak D call: TRBD2 (5 bases). This CDR3 has 14 residues. CDR1 is DFQATT, CDR2 SNEGSKA, per germline (reference sequence). V was clipped by 2 bases and J by 6 bases, with 15 bases between them. As DNA, the CDR3 is TGCAGTGCTAGATCCCCTAGCAATCCGGATACGCAGTATTTT. Encoded protein: CSARSPSNPDTQYF.

This clonotype has a handful of counts. This rearrangement joins TRBV3-1 to TRBJ2-2; no firm D call. The CDR3 has 14 amino acids. The germline V gene has CDR1 LGHDT and CDR2 YNNKEL (reference sequence). V lost 1 base to trimming and J lost 7 bases, with 10 bases between them. The CDR3 DNA reads as TGTGCCAGCAGCCAAGTAGAACGGATCGGGGAGCTGTTTTTT. As protein: CASSQVERIGELFF.

The rearrangement uses TRBV24-1 and TRBJ1-4, with 7 bases matching TRBD1. This CDR3 has 16 amino acids. The V and J ends lost 4 bases and 6 bases, in that order; junction bases with no gene match: 10. The germline V gene has CDR1 KGHDR and CDR2 SFDVKD. The CDR3 DNA reads TGTGCCACCAGTGAGCCAACCGACAGGGATGATGAAAAACTGTTTTTT. It specifies CATSEPTDRDDEKLFF.

This clonotype was recorded many times. This chain joins TRBV6-5 and TRBJ2-7; 8 bases are shared with TRBD1. Germline V gene sequence: CDR1 MNHEY, CDR2 SVGAGI. The ends lost 4 bases at V and 2 bases at J; junction bases unmatched: 7. The CDR3 has 15 residues. The CDR3: CASSSPGQGAYEQYF. The CDR3 coding sequence is TGTGCCAGCAGTTCACCCGGACAGGGCGCCTACGAGCAGTACTTC.

The genes are TRBV30 and TRBJ1-4, with D perhaps matching TRBD1 (5 bases). The CDR3 has 16 residues. Trimming stripped 0 bases from V and 4 bases from J, with 15 bases between. Germline V gives CDR1 GTSNPN, CDR2 SVGIG (reference sequence). As DNA, the CDR3 is TGTGCCTGGAGTGTAGTTCCAGGGTCCGGTAATGAAAAACTGTTTTTT. This encodes CAWSVVPGSGNEKLFF.